This entry concerns a single TCR beta chain. Per the study methods: Reference gene primer amplification gave nucleated cell count estimates. Repertoires were generated with immunoSEQ multiplex PCR, while TCRdb's copy carries only in-frame clones and drops some. V and J calls and clone size come straight from that table; D and trimming were deduced from the DNA. The repertoire has 200,000 to 250,000 clones, about four fifths of them found once; the top ten carry 4%. With V trimmed by 2 bases and J by 4 bases, 6 bases remained unmatched. Germline V lookup: CDR1 SGHDN, CDR2 FVKESK. This CDR3 is built from 15 residues. This sample was included in a study of blood T cell repertoires in COVID-19. Overall study: COVID-19 samples, acute and convalescent, were from the United States, Italy and Spain. T cells, B-cell-depleted T cells, or PBMCs supplied cDNA or gDNA.

V and J are TRBV14 and TRBJ2-7; TRBD2 matches 9 bases. Sequences were obtained from peripheral blood. The TCR originated in a man over 45 with acute or convalescent COVID-19. CDR3 in DNA: TGTGCCAGCAGCCAAACTAGCGGGCCGATATACGAGCAGTACTTC. Protein: CASSQTSGPIYEQYF. The full variable domain, with the rest looked up from reference TRBV14 and TRBJ2-7, is EAGVTQFPSHSVIEKGQTVTLRCDPISGHDNLYWYRRVMGKEIKFLLHFVKESKQDESGMPNNRFLAERTGGTYSTLKVQPAELEDSGVYFCASSQTSGPIYEQYFGPGTRLTVT.